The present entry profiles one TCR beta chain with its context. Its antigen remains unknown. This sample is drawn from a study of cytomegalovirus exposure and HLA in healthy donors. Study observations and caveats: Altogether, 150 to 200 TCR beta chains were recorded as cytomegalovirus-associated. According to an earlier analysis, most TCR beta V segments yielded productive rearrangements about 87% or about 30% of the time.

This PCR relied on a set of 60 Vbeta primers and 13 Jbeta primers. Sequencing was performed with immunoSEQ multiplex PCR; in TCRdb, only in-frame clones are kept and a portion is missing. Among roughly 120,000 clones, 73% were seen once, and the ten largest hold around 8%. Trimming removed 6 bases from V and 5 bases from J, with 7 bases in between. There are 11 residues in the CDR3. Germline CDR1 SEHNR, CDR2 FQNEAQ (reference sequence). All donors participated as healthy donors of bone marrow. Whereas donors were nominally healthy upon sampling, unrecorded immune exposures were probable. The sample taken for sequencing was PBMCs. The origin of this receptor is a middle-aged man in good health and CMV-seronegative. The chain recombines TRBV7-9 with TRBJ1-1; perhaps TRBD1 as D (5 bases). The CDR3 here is CASRGGTEAFF. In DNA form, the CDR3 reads TGTGCCAGCAGGGGGGGAACTGAAGCTTTCTTT. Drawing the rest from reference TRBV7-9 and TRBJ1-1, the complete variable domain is DTGVSQNPRHKITKRGQNVTFRCDPISEHNRLYWYRQTLGQGPEFLTYFQNEAQLEKSRLLSDRFSAERPKGSFSTLEIQRTEQGDSAMYLCASRGGTEAFFGQGTRLTVV.